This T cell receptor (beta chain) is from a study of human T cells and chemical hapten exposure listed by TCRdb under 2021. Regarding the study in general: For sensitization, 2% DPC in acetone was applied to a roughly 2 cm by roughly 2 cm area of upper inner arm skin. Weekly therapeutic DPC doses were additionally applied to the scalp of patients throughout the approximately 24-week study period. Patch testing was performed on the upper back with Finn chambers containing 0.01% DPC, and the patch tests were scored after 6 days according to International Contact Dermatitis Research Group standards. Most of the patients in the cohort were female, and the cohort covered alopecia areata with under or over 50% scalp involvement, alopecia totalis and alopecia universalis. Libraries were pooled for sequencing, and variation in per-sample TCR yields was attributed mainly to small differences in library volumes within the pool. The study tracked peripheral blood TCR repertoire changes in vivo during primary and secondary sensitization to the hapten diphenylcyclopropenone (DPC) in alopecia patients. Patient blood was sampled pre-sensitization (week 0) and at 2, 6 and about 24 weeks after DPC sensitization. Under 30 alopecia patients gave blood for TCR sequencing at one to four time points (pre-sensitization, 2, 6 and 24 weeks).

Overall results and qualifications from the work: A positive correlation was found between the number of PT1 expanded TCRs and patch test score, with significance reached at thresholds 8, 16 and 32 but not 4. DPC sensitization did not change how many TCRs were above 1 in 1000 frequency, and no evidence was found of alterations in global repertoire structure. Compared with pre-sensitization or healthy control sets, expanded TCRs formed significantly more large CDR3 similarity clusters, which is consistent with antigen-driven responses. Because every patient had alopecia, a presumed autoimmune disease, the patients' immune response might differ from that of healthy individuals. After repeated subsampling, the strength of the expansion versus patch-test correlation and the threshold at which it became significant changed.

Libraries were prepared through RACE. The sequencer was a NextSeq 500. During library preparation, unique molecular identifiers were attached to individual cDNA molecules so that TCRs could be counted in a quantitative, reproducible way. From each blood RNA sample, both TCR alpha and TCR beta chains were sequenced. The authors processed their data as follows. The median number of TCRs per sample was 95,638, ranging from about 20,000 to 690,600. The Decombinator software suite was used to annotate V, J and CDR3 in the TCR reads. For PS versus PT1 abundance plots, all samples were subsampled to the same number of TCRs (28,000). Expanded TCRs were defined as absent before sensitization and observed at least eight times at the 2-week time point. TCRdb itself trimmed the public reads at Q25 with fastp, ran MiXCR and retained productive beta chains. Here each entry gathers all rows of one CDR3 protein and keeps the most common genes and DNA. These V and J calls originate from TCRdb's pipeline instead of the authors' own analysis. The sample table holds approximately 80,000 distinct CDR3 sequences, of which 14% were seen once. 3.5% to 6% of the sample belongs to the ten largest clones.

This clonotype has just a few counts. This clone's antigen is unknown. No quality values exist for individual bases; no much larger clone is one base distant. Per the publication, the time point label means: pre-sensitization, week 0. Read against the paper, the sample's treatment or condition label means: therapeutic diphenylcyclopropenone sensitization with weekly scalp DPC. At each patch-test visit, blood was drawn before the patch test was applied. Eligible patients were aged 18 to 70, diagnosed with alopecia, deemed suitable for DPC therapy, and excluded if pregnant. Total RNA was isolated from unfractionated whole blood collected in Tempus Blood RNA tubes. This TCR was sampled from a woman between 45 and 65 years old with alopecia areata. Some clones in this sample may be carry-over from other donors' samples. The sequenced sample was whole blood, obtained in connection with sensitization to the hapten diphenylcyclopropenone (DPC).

CDR3 region: CSARDKSNQPQHF. The nucleotides are TGCAGTGCTAGAGACAAGAGCAATCAGCCCCAGCATTTT. In this chain, TRBV20-1 is recombined with TRBJ1-5, with the D gene call left open. CDR1 and CDR2 were assigned from the germline V gene (reference sequence) as DFQATT and SNEGSKA. Cut back by 0 bases and 1 base, the V and J ends lie 4 bases apart. The CDR3 goes from the cysteine to the phenylalanine over 13 residues. Only the CDR3 DNA stays, 39 bases, in frame from base 1.